This T cell receptor (beta chain) is from a study of beta chain features in type 1 diabetes (dated by TCRdb to the late 2010s). For context, the study as a whole: Patients and healthy donors did not differ in mean age, gender distribution, total cell number or subset yield. A total of 85 million to 140 million sorted cells were examined across all samples, and the number of cells per subset was strongly correlated with RNA yield. Regulatory and stem cell-like memory subsets were isolated from only 8 patients and about eight healthy donors, whereas naive and central memory subsets came from all 30 or so donors. The study compared TCRB repertoires of sorted circulating CD4+ T cell subsets between recently diagnosed type 1 diabetes patients and matched healthy donors.

The entire isolated RNA was reverse transcribed using the High Capacity cDNA Reverse Transcription Kit, and thus expressed TCRB transcripts were sequenced. Deep immunoSEQ sequencing was applied to naive, central memory and regulatory T cell samples, giving an average of roughly 3.5 million total reads per sample. After sorted cells were lysed in RLT buffer, RNA was extracted with DNase-treated RNeasy Micro or Mini kits, with the choice depending on cell number. Each cell subset was processed on its own to prevent cross-contamination, while patient and healthy donor samples were processed together. The immunoSEQ multiplex PCR was used to amplify TCRB sequences from cDNA, yielding 87-bp fragments that span the CDR3 region. Sequencing of the amplicons was done on the Illumina HiSeq platform. The authors processed their data as follows. PCR bias was computationally corrected using synthetic template baselines, reads within Hamming distance 2 were collapsed, and singletons that could not be merged were discarded. Reads were aligned against IMGT so that V, D and J genes, CDR3 length and insertions or deletions at six rearrangement sites could be assigned. Within each subset, clonotype counts were normalized to the number of sorted cells before true diversity and Gini coefficients were calculated with the tcR R package. The overlap coefficient, calculated on TCRB nucleotide sequences, was used to measure repertoire sharing. Imported from immuneACCESS, the table was reduced by TCRdb to in-frame sequences with V and J called. These copies leave out some clones; in studies compared against another copy, an unresolved V gene accounts for under half, and the cause of the remainder is not known. For V, J and clone size, that table is used; D and trimming come from the DNA. Recorded for this sample are 50,000 to 65,000 clones; around 45% of them occurred a single time. Over 1.1% of the sample is taken by the ten largest.

This clone was detected only a few times. Its antigen is still unknown. No base quality values were provided; no much bigger clone lies one nucleotide off. The trim is 4 bases for V and 4 bases for J, with a gap of 14 bases between the germline ends. The CDR3 numbers 14 residues from cysteine through phenylalanine. Here the CDR3 DNA is all that survives: 42 bases in frame from base 1. CDR1 and CDR2, looked up from the germline V gene, are SGHRS and YFSETQ. Each donor gave one peripheral blood draw, averaging roughly 120 mL, which was collected into heparinised tubes. A BD FACSAria II and a panel including CD45RO, CCR7, CD25, CD127, CD95 and CD27 were used to sort naive, central memory, regulatory and stem cell-like memory CD4+ T cells. All sorted populations exceeded 95% purity. Right away, PBMCs were isolated by Lymphoprep density gradient centrifugation and were stained directly, with no culture step. So that batch effects would be minimized, each experiment stained and sorted samples in pairs, pairing one healthy donor with one patient.

What the study reported, not specific to this receptor: Naive, central memory and regulatory TCRB repertoires appeared to be more alike among patients than among healthy donors. PCR might favor shorter templates, but patient and control samples were amplified and corrected together, so any skew would affect both groups equally. HLA sub-analyses involved small numbers of individuals, so any influence of HLA type on TCRB rearrangement remained unresolved. Patients with type 1 diabetes made fewer insertions and deleted more nucleotides at VDJ recombination sites, implying thymic rearrangement abnormalities. Because cDNA was sequenced instead of genomic DNA, highly expressing activated cells could be over-represented, though the groups showed no difference in activation or CD3 levels. A moderate but significant shortening of TCRB CDR3 length was observed in type 1 diabetes patients in all four CD4+ subsets.

Input material: Tregs from blood. In light of the paper, this sample's cell subset or site label describes: regulatory CD4+ T cells. This receptor was obtained from a young man with type 1 diabetes. The chain is encoded by TRBV5-1 joined to TRBJ1-2; tentative D gene TRBD1, with 5 bases matching. The nucleotide sequence reads TGCGCCAGCAGCAGGGGTCTCGCTATCTATGGCTACACCTTC. Translated, this is CASSRGLAIYGYTF.